The clone carrying this T cell receptor (beta chain) was recorded a few times. At one boundary the junction diverges from the germline segment, which might be a read error. In the PCR, 60 Vbeta and 13 Jbeta primers were used. Libraries were prepared by immunoSEQ multiplex PCR; TCRdb keeps only in-frame clonotypes and omits some of them. The table includes just over 150,000 clones, 60% to 85% detected once. The sample originates from a study of cytomegalovirus exposure and HLA in healthy donors. The length of the CDR3 is 12 residues. Germline V gene lookup returns CDR1 MNHNS and CDR2 SASEGT. The gene calls are TRBV6-1 and TRBJ1-1, with D unclear. This clonotype was sampled from a woman in her 30s in good health and CMV-seronegative. The sample taken for sequencing was PBMCs. CDR3 DNA sequence: TGTGCCAGCAGGCGAACTACATCGGCTGGTGGCTTT. Amino acids: CASRRTTSAGGF.